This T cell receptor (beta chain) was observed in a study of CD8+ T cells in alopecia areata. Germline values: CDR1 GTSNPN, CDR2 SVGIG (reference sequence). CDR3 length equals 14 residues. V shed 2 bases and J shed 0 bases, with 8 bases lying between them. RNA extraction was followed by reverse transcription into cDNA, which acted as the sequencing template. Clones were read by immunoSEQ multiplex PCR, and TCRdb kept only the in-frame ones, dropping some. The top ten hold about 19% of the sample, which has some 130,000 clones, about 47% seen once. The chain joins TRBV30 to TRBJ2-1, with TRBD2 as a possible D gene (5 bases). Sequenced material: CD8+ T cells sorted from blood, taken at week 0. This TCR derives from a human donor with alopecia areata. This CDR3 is CAWSPGVSYNEQFF. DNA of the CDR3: TGTGCCTGGAGTCCCGGGGTCTCCTACAATGAGCAGTTCTTC.